Presented here are 16 T cell receptor beta chains from one specimen sequenced in a study of control samples from healthy donors and cancer patients. Profiled with immunoSEQ multiplex PCR; TCRdb holds only in-frame clones, not every one. This sample yields some 95,000 clones, of which roughly 92% are seen a single time; under 4% belongs to the top ten. The sample consisted of blood. The receptors derive from a human donor in good health. The donor label of this sample is uncertain.

The CDR3 loop is CASGHYTDTQYF. CDR3 in DNA: TGTGCCAGCGGACACTACACAGATACGCAGTATTTT. The chain recombines TRBV11-2 with TRBJ2-3, with D possibly TRBD1 on 5 matching bases. The CDR3 has 12 residues. The V gene's germline CDR1 is SGHAT and CDR2 FQNNGV. Trimming stripped 8 bases from V and 2 bases from J, with 8 bases between.

The chain combines TRBV6-5 with TRBJ2-3; D ambiguous. From germline, CDR1 is MNHEY and CDR2 SVGAGI. The CDR3 sequence is 15 residues long. With 4 bases removed from V and 0 bases from J, the gap between germline ends came to 11 bases. CDR3 nucleotides: TGTGCCAGCAGTTCTCCCGTTGGAAGCACAGATACGCAGTATTTT. Amino acids: CASSSPVGSTDTQYF.

In its sample, this clone was seen once. V gene TRBV6-4 combines with J gene TRBJ2-2, with 9 positions matching TRBD2. CDR1 and CDR2 (germline): MRHNA, SNTAGT. CDR3 length: 17 amino acids. V trimming: 6 bases; J trimming: 0 bases; junction bases outside the gene matches: 8. CDR3: CASSPRGGGANTGELFF. The CDR3 DNA follows: TGTGCCAGCAGCCCTCGAGGCGGGGGGGCGAACACCGGGGAGCTGTTTTTT.

CDR3 amino acids: CASSSSSAETQYF. Here the CDR3 DNA reads TGTGCCAGCAGCTCAAGTAGTGCGGAGACCCAGTACTTC. The V call is TRBV7-3, the J call TRBJ2-5, with D unclear. Germline CDR1 SGHTA, CDR2 FQGTGA. Trimming removed 4 bases from V and 5 bases from J, with 11 bases in between. The length of the CDR3 is 13 residues.

This rearrangement joins TRBV7-2 to TRBJ2-3; the D gene could be TRBD1 or TRBD2 (5 bases each). Germline V gene lookup returns CDR1 SGHTA and CDR2 FQGNSA. The CDR3 spans 13 residues. The V end lost 5 bases, the J end lost 6 bases, and 12 bases lay between the germline ends. The CDR3 sequence is CASSRVWGDTQYF. In nucleotides, the CDR3 is TGTGCCAGCAGCCGGGTGTGGGGGGATACGCAGTATTTT.

J is TRBJ2-2 and V is TRBV27, with D maybe TRBD2 (5 bases). This CDR3 is 16 amino acids long. Trimming cost V 3 bases and J 5 bases, with 16 bases left between them. Germline CDR1 reads MNHEY; CDR2 reads SMNVEV (reference sequence). CDR3 amino acids: CASSLLAVRTTGELFF. The CDR3 nucleotides are TGTGCCAGCAGTTTGCTGGCGGTTCGGACTACCGGGGAGCTGTTTTTT.

This clone has just one count. The DNA of the CDR3 is TGTGCCAGCAGCCAAGTGCTGAACACCGGGGAGCTGTTTTTT. It specifies CASSQVLNTGELFF. The gene calls are TRBV3-1 (or the pseudogene TRBV3-2) and TRBJ2-2, with D unclear. Germline-derived CDR1 and CDR2 are LGHDT and YNNKEL (reference sequence). The V end lost 1 base, the J end lost 1 base, and 4 bases lay between the germline ends. The CDR3 is made up of 14 amino acids.

V is TRBV6-6 and J is TRBJ1-6; D gene unclear. V shed 2 bases and J shed 7 bases, with 9 bases lying between them. The CDR3 runs 14 residues. CDR1 and CDR2 (germline): MNHNY, SVGAGI (reference sequence). CDR3: CASSYAVVNSPLHF. The CDR3 DNA is TGTGCCAGCAGTTACGCGGTCGTAAATTCACCCCTCCACTTT.

V is TRBV2 and J is TRBJ2-1; D is perhaps TRBD2 (6 bases). V dropped 6 bases and J dropped 0 bases, with 12 bases sitting between them. The germline CDR1 and CDR2 sequences are SNHLY and FYNNEI. This CDR3 has 15 residues. The CDR3 DNA reads as TGTGCCAGCAGGAGGGAGGCCAGCTCCTACAATGAGCAGTTCTTC. This sequence encodes CASRREASSYNEQFF.

The chain combines TRBV12-3 or TRBV12-4 with TRBJ1-1; possible D gene TRBD1, 6 bases. Trimming shortened V by 4 bases and J by 5 bases, and 11 bases separated the two germline ends. CDR3 length equals 13 residues. The CDR3 protein is CASSYQGWTEAFF. The CDR3 nucleotides read TGTGCCAGCAGTTATCAGGGGTGGACTGAAGCTTTCTTT.

Written as DNA, the CDR3 is TGTGCCATCAGTGAGGCCATCCCCGCGGGCAATGAGCAGTTCTTC. It encodes CAISEAIPAGNEQFF. V usage is TRBV10-3 and J usage is TRBJ2-1; D may be TRBD2 (5 bases). The length of the CDR3 is 15 residues. Per the germline V gene, CDR1 is ENHRY and CDR2 is SYGVKD. Trimming stripped 2 bases from V and 6 bases from J, with 14 bases between.

The chain employs TRBV5-5 and TRBJ1-5; D call uncertain. The CDR3 spans 14 residues. Germline CDR1 and CDR2: SGHKS and YYEKEE (reference sequence). Between the trimmed V and J ends, which lost 0 bases and 6 bases, there was a span of 10 bases. CDR3 bases: TGTGCCAGCAGCTTGGATTATATGGGTCAGCCCCAGCATTTT. Amino acids: CASSLDYMGQPQHF. Based on the CDR3 plus reference TRBV5-5 and TRBJ1-5, the full variable domain is DAGVTQSPTHLIKTRGQQVTLRCSPISGHKSVSWYQQVLGQGPQFIFQYYEKEERGRGNFPDRFSARQFPNYSSELNVNALLLGDSALYLCASSLDYMGQPQHFGDGTRLSIL.

V and J are TRBV7-3 and TRBJ2-2, with a tentative D call TRBD1 (6 bases). V was trimmed by 5 bases and J by 5 bases, leaving 12 bases between them. The germline CDR1 and CDR2 sequences are SGHTA and FQGTGA. The length of the CDR3 is 14 residues. CDR3 DNA sequence: TGTGCCAGCAGCGCCAAACAGGGAACCGGGGAGCTGTTTTTT. Translating gives CASSAKQGTGELFF.

V gene TRBV18 combines with J gene TRBJ2-7; D is unclear. The V gene's germline CDR1 is KGHSH and CDR2 LQKENI. Trimming stripped 4 bases from V and 2 bases from J, with 6 bases between. The length of the CDR3 is 12 residues. The CDR3 spells CASSRDAYEQYF. The CDR3 DNA reads as TGTGCCAGCTCACGAGACGCCTACGAGCAGTACTTC.

The chain recombines TRBV19 with TRBJ1-1; D is ambiguous. Germline V gene sequence: CDR1 LNHDA, CDR2 SQIVND (reference sequence). Trimming left V 5 bases short and J 4 bases short, with 14 bases between. There are 14 residues in the CDR3. The CDR3 sequence: CASSAHTGPTEAFF. The CDR3 DNA reads as TGTGCCAGTAGTGCACATACCGGGCCCACTGAAGCTTTCTTT.

The chain joins TRBV6-2 or TRBV6-3 to TRBJ2-7; D unclear. There are 13 residues in the CDR3. The germline CDR1 and CDR2 sequences are MNHEY and SVGEGT. Trimming shortened V by 5 bases and J by 0 bases, and 8 bases separated the two germline ends. In nucleotides, the CDR3 is TGTGCCAGCAGTATGGTCCCCTCCTACGAGCAGTACTTC. Its translation: CASSMVPSYEQYF.